Presented here are 32 T cell receptor beta chains from one specimen sequenced in a study of cytomegalovirus exposure and HLA in healthy donors. 60 Vbeta and 13 Jbeta primers were used in PCR. TCRdb's copy holds only in-frame clones and misses some; the assay was immunoSEQ multiplex PCR. Among around 180,000 clones listed, around nine tenths were seen once. The source material was PBMCs. Receptor source: a woman under 30 in good health and CMV-seronegative.

This rearrangement joins TRBV13 to TRBJ2-4, with TRBD1 identical over 7 bases. Per the germline V gene, CDR1 is PRHDT and CDR2 is FYEKMQ (reference sequence). Trimming cost V 1 base and J 0 bases; bases outside gene matches: 6. The CDR3 is 17 amino acids. In nucleotides, the CDR3 is TGTGCCAGCAGCTTAGAGGGGGCCGGGGTAGCCAAAAACATTCAGTACTTC. Translated, it gives CASSLEGAGVAKNIQYF.

The chain combines TRBV7-9 with TRBJ1-4, with a tentative D call TRBD1 (6 bases). Germline lookup yields CDR1 SEHNR and CDR2 FQNEAQ (reference sequence). V lost 0 bases and J lost 0, with 17 bases in between. The CDR3 is 19 residues long. CDR3 DNA: TGTGCCAGCAGCTTAGCGTCGGGGACAAGCCGTGCAACTAATGAAAAACTGTTTTTT. Translated: CASSLASGTSRATNEKLFF.

The chain joins TRBV4-1 to TRBJ1-5; D uncertain. Germline V gives CDR1 MGHRA, CDR2 YSYEKL. The CDR3 spans 17 residues. V shed 0 bases and J shed 0 bases, with 12 bases lying between them. CDR3 amino acids: CASSQEHSWNSNQPQHF. The CDR3 nucleotides read TGCGCCAGCAGCCAAGAACACAGTTGGAATAGCAATCAGCCCCAGCATTTT.

The chain couples TRBV7-9 to TRBJ1-1; no definite D call. CDR3 length: 13 residues. Germline CDR1 and CDR2: SEHNR and FQNEAQ (reference sequence). V was trimmed by 2 bases and J by 11 bases, leaving 15 bases between them. For the CDR3, the DNA is TGTGCCAGCAGCTTAACGACCGCGACAAGGGCTTTCTTT. The encoded protein is CASSLTTATRAFF. Together with reference TRBV7-9 and TRBJ1-1, the CDR3 gives the full variable domain: DTGVSQNPRHKITKRGQNVTFRCDPISEHNRLYWYRQTLGQGPEFLTYFQNEAQLEKSRLLSDRFSAERPKGSFSTLEIQRTEQGDSAMYLCASSLTTATRAFFGQGTRLTVV.

This chain uses TRBV27 with TRBJ1-2; 7 bases are a match to TRBD1. After removal of 10 bases from V and 5 bases from J, the junction contained 19 bases not matched to a gene. CDR3 length: 16 amino acids. From germline, CDR1 is MNHEY and CDR2 SMNVEV (reference sequence). The CDR3 DNA reads TGTGCCACCTTTGGTTTGGTTACGGGACAGAATTATGGCTACACCTTC. It yields the protein CATFGLVTGQNYGYTF.

The genes are TRBV7-3 and TRBJ2-5, with TRBD2 matching over 7 bases. Per germline, CDR1 SGHTA and CDR2 FQGTGA. There are 15 residues in the CDR3. Unmatched junction bases numbered 6, after V lost 0 bases and J lost 5 bases. CDR3 region: CASSLTLAARETQYF. CDR3 coding DNA: TGTGCCAGCAGCTTAACGCTAGCGGCGAGGGAGACCCAGTACTTC.

The chain joins TRBV5-6 to TRBJ1-2; 8 nucleotides align to TRBD1. The CDR3 sequence is 14 residues long. V lost 4 bases to trimming and J lost 5 bases; unmatched junction nucleotides: 7. CDR1 is SGHDT and CDR2 is YYEEEE in the germline V gene. CDR3 region: CASSSTGTGYGYTF. CDR3 DNA: TGTGCCAGCAGCAGCACCGGGACAGGTTATGGCTACACCTTC. Together with reference TRBV5-6 and TRBJ1-2, the CDR3 gives the full variable domain: DAGVTQSPTHLIKTRGQQVTLRCSPKSGHDTVSWYQQALGQGPQFIFQYYEEEERQRGNFPDRFSGHQFPNYSSELNVNALLLGDSALYLCASSSTGTGYGYTFGSGTRLTVV.

V gene TRBV7-9 combines with J gene TRBJ1-1, with 7 nucleotides matching TRBD1. This CDR3 has 14 residues. V was clipped by 5 bases and J by 2 bases; unmatched bases: 5. The germline gives CDR1 SEHNR, CDR2 FQNEAQ (reference sequence). The CDR3 coding sequence is TGTGCCAGCAGCCGGCAGGGGGGCAACACTGAAGCTTTCTTT. The encoded protein is CASSRQGGNTEAFF. The full variable domain, completed using reference TRBV7-9 and TRBJ1-1, is DTGVSQNPRHKITKRGQNVTFRCDPISEHNRLYWYRQTLGQGPEFLTYFQNEAQLEKSRLLSDRFSAERPKGSFSTLEIQRTEQGDSAMYLCASSRQGGNTEAFFGQGTRLTVV.

The chain has TRBV6-5 and TRBJ1-1; D remains unclear. V dropped 5 bases and J dropped 10 bases, with 20 bases sitting between them. There are 14 residues in the CDR3. CDR1 and CDR2 (germline): MNHEY, SVGAGI. The CDR3 sequence is CASSTYRRVDGAFF. The CDR3 DNA reads as TGTGCCAGCAGTACCTATCGACGGGTTGATGGAGCTTTCTTT.

The gene calls are TRBV4-2 and TRBJ1-5, with D tentatively TRBD1 (5 bases). CDR1 and CDR2 from the germline V gene are LGHNA and YNFKEQ. The CDR3 is made up of 17 amino acids. V shed 3 bases and J shed 3 bases, with 18 bases lying between them. CDR3 in DNA: TGTGCCAGCAGCCACAGACGGTCTGGGGGGAACAATCAGCCCCAGCATTTT. This sequence encodes CASSHRRSGGNNQPQHF.

This chain connects TRBV5-4 to TRBJ2-1; unclear D gene. Germline values: CDR1 SGHNT, CDR2 YYREEE (reference sequence). Trimming removed 0 bases at V and 1 base at J, with 11 bases between. CDR3 length: 16 amino acids. The CDR3 sequence: CASSLGAEHSYNEQFF. The DNA for the CDR3 is TGTGCCAGCAGCTTGGGGGCCGAGCATTCCTACAATGAGCAGTTCTTC.

The chain joins TRBV7-3 to TRBJ2-7; 10 positions match TRBD2. Germline values: CDR1 SGHTA, CDR2 FQGTGA. The CDR3 consists of 15 residues. Unmatched junction bases numbered 7, after V lost 8 bases and J lost 0 bases. The CDR3 sequence is CASGVLAGPSYEQYF. DNA of the CDR3: TGTGCCAGCGGCGTACTAGCGGGGCCCTCCTACGAGCAGTACTTC.

This chain links TRBV6-5 with TRBJ1-1; D not certain. CDR3 length equals 14 residues. The V end was cut by 5 bases, the J end by 4 bases, with 14 bases between. The V gene's germline CDR1 is MNHEY and CDR2 SVGAGI. The CDR3 region has the DNA TGTGCCAGCAGTCGTACTACGGGGAGCACTGAAGCTTTCTTT. Its protein product is CASSRTTGSTEAFF.

The chain uses TRBV5-8 and TRBJ1-2; 8 bases match TRBD1. Germline V gene data show CDR1 as SGHTS and CDR2 as YDEGEE. CDR3 length equals 12 residues. V was pared by 5 bases and J by 8 bases, with 5 bases of the junction left unmatched. In nucleotides, the CDR3 is TGTGCCAGCAGTCTACAGGGGGACGGCTACACCTTC. Its translation is CASSLQGDGYTF.

The chain's CDR3 is CASSPSGDEQYF. The CDR3 DNA sequence: TGTGCCAGCAGCCCCTCAGGGGACGAGCAGTACTTC. V is TRBV7-8 and J is TRBJ2-7, with D perhaps matching TRBD1 (6 bases). V lost 5 bases, J lost 5 bases, and 10 bases lay in between. This CDR3 is 12 amino acids long. In germline, CDR1 is SGHVS, CDR2 FQNEAQ.

In its sample, this clone was seen once. CDR3 DNA sequence: TGTGCCAGCAGGGACGGGACAGGGAGCATGGCCCTCCACTTT. Protein: CASRDGTGSMALHF. The gene calls are TRBV28 and TRBJ1-6; TRBD1 matches 9 bases. The CDR3 is 14 residues long. J lost 14 bases, V lost 6 bases, and 11 bases had no gene match. CDR1 is MDHEN, CDR2 SYDVKM, per germline.

V usage is TRBV15 and J usage is TRBJ2-2, with TRBD1 matching 7 bases. Germline CDR1 LNHNV, CDR2 YYDKDF (reference sequence). The CDR3 consists of 17 residues. Germline trimming cut 0 bases from V and 5 bases from J; bases unmatched to any gene: 9. This CDR3 reads CATSRDVGQVGTGELFF. CDR3 DNA: TGTGCCACCAGCAGAGATGTCGGACAGGTGGGGACCGGGGAGCTGTTTTTT.

This sequence joins TRBV29-1 and TRBJ2-3, with 11 bases aligning to TRBD2. J lost 2 bases, V lost 3 bases, and 7 bases had no gene match. Germline V gene sequence: CDR1 SQVTM, CDR2 ANQGSEA. The CDR3 is 16 residues long. CDR3 protein: CSVDLAGGPTTDTQYF. Written as DNA, the CDR3 is TGCAGCGTTGACCTAGCGGGAGGTCCAACCACAGATACGCAGTATTTT.

The J gene is TRBJ1-1, the V gene TRBV29-1, with 9 bases fitting TRBD1. The CDR3 loop spans 13 amino acids. With V trimmed by 4 bases and J by 6 bases, 6 bases remained unmatched. Germline CDR1 SQVTM, CDR2 ANQGSEA. The chain's CDR3 is CSVGGQGRAEAFF. The CDR3 bases are TGCAGCGTTGGGGGACAGGGTAGAGCTGAAGCTTTCTTT.

This chain uses TRBV6-1 with TRBJ1-1, with 10 bases matching TRBD1. Germline-derived CDR1 and CDR2 are MNHNS and SASEGT. Unmatched junction bases numbered 6, after V lost 6 bases and J lost 5 bases. There are 14 residues in the CDR3. The CDR3 reads CASSRDRGRTEAFF. The CDR3 DNA is TGTGCCAGCAGCCGGGACAGGGGAAGGACTGAAGCTTTCTTT.

The chain links TRBV6-1 to TRBJ1-5; D not certain. V was shortened by 4 bases and J by 4 bases, with 8 bases between the two germline ends. This CDR3 comprises 13 residues. From germline, CDR1 is MNHNS and CDR2 SASEGT. The chain's CDR3 is CASSGRANQPQHF. The CDR3 DNA follows: TGTGCCAGCAGTGGGAGGGCTAATCAGCCCCAGCATTTT.

The J gene is TRBJ2-7, the V gene TRBV13; 10 bases match TRBD1. The CDR3 spans 15 residues. After removal of 1 base from V and 2 bases from J, the junction contained 2 bases not matched to a gene. Germline CDR1 reads PRHDT; CDR2 reads FYEKMQ (reference sequence). This chain's CDR3 is CASSLAGQGAYEQYF. In nucleotides, the CDR3 is TGTGCCAGCAGCTTAGCCGGACAGGGGGCCTACGAGCAGTACTTC.

The chain carries TRBV6-6 and TRBJ1-1, with D tentatively TRBD1 (6 bases). The ends were cut back, 8 bases at V and 0 bases at J, with 16 bases in the middle. The CDR3 loop spans 15 amino acids. Germline values: CDR1 MNHNY, CDR2 SVGAGI (reference sequence). The CDR3 DNA reads TGTGCCAGCCTGATGGGGGGGCCCATGAACACTGAAGCTTTCTTT. Encoded protein: CASLMGGPMNTEAFF.

The chain joins TRBV6-1 to TRBJ1-5; 9 bases are a match to TRBD1. Germline lookup yields CDR1 MNHNS and CDR2 SASEGT. CDR3 length: 17 residues. Losses at the gene ends were 5 bases for V and 0 bases for J; bases not matched to a gene: 8. The CDR3 is CASSQEPGQGSNQPQHF. The CDR3 nucleotides are TGTGCCAGCAGTCAAGAACCGGGACAGGGTAGCAATCAGCCCCAGCATTTT.

The chain employs TRBV5-1 and TRBJ1-1, with D tentatively TRBD1 (5 bases). V dropped 0 bases and J dropped 4 bases, with 13 bases sitting between them. Germline-derived CDR1 and CDR2 are SGHRS and YFSETQ. CDR3 length: 15 residues. In DNA form, the CDR3 reads TGCGCCAGCAGCTTGGCCGGGGGAAGGGGCACTGAAGCTTTCTTT. It translates to CASSLAGGRGTEAFF.

The genes are TRBV12-5 and TRBJ2-7, with D tentatively TRBD1 (6 bases). CDR1 is LGHNT, CDR2 FRNRAP, per germline. The CDR3 has 15 amino acids. Trimming pared 3 bases from V and 2 bases from J, leaving 14 bases between. The CDR3 coding sequence is TGTGCTAGTGGTTTTCGACAGGAAGCCCCCTACGAGCAGTACTTC. As protein: CASGFRQEAPYEQYF.

The V and J genes are TRBV7-9 and TRBJ1-5; 7 positions agree with TRBD1. The V gene end was trimmed by 8 bases and the J gene end by 7 bases; junction bases not matched to a gene: 5. The CDR3 length is 12 residues. Germline V CDR1 and CDR2: SEHNR, FQNEAQ (reference sequence). As DNA, the CDR3 is TGTGCCAGCGCCGCAGGGGGGCAGCCCCAGCATTTT. Its protein is CASAAGGQPQHF.

CDR3 in DNA: TGCAGCGTTGAATCTAGCCCGACGAGCTCCTACAATGAGCAGTTCTTC. Its protein product is CSVESSPTSSYNEQFF. The chain has TRBV29-1 and TRBJ2-1; tentative D call: TRBD2 (5 bases). Germline values: CDR1 SQVTM, CDR2 ANQGSEA. The CDR3 has 16 amino acids. Trimming took off 2 bases at V and 0 bases at J, with 14 bases between the two ends.

V and J are TRBV5-5 and TRBJ1-5; 8 positions agree with TRBD1. CDR3 length: 15 residues. Germline V gene lookup returns CDR1 SGHKS and CDR2 YYEKEE (reference sequence). Unmatched junction bases numbered 7, after V lost 3 bases and J lost 5 bases. The CDR3 is CASSSWPGGDQPQHF. Here the CDR3 DNA reads TGTGCCAGCAGCTCTTGGCCAGGGGGCGATCAGCCCCAGCATTTT.

The chain carries TRBV28 and TRBJ1-5; a possible D gene is TRBD1 (6 bases). CDR3 length: 13 amino acids. The germline V and J ends were trimmed by 4 bases and 5 bases, with 9 bases remaining between them. Germline V CDR1 and CDR2: MDHEN, SYDVKM. The CDR3 DNA reads TGTGCCAGCAGTTGGACAGATTATCAGCCCCAGCATTTT. Residues: CASSWTDYQPQHF. The full variable domain, rest sourced from reference TRBV28 and TRBJ1-5, is DVKVTQSSRYLVKRTGEKVFLECVQDMDHENMFWYRQDPGLGLRLIYFSYDVKMKEKGDIPEGYSVSREKKERFSLILESASTNQTSMYLCASSWTDYQPQHFGDGTRLSIL.

J is TRBJ2-1 and V is TRBV7-9; D is perhaps TRBD2 (6 bases). V was shortened by 5 bases and J by 1 base, with 15 bases between the two germline ends. Germline assignment: CDR1 SEHNR and CDR2 FQNEAQ (reference sequence). This CDR3 is 16 amino acids long. In DNA form, the CDR3 reads TGTGCCAGCAGCCCCAAGGACGGGGGTTCCTACAATGAGCAGTTCTTC. As protein: CASSPKDGGSYNEQFF.

The chain employs TRBV2 and TRBJ2-3; D may be TRBD2 (5 bases). CDR1 is SNHLY, CDR2 FYNNEI, per germline. The CDR3 sequence is 13 residues long. V gave up 5 bases and J gave up 5 bases, with 11 bases separating them. The CDR3 protein is CASSQEGGDTQYF. The CDR3, as DNA: TGTGCCAGCAGTCAGGAAGGAGGAGATACGCAGTATTTT. The full variable domain, with the rest looked up from reference TRBV2 and TRBJ2-3, is EPEVTQTPSHQVTQMGQEVILRCVPISNHLYFYWYRQILGQKVEFLVSFYNNEISEKSEIFDDQFSVERPDGSNFTLKIRSTKLEDSAMYFCASSQEGGDTQYFGPGTRLTVL.